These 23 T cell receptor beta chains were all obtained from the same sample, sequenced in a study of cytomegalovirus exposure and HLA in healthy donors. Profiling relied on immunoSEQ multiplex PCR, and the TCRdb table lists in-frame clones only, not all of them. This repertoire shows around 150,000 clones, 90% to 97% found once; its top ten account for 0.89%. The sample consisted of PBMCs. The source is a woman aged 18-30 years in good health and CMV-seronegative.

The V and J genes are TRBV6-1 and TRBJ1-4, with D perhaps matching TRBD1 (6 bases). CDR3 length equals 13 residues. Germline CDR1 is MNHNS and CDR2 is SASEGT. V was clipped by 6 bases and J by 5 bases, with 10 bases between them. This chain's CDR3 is CASRTGWNEKLFF. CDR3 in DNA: TGTGCCAGCAGAACAGGGTGGAATGAAAAACTGTTTTTT.

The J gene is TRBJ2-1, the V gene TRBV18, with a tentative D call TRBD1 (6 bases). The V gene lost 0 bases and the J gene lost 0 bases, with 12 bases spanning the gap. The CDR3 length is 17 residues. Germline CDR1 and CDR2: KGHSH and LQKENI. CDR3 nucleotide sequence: TGTGCCAGCTCACCACCGCGACAGGCCGGCTCCTACAATGAGCAGTTCTTC. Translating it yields CASSPPRQAGSYNEQFF.

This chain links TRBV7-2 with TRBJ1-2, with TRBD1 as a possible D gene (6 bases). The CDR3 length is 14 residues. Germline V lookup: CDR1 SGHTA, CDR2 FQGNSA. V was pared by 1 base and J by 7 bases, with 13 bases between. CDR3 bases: TGTGCCAGCAGCTTAGTCGCAGGGGCTGGTGGCTACACCTTC. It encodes CASSLVAGAGGYTF.

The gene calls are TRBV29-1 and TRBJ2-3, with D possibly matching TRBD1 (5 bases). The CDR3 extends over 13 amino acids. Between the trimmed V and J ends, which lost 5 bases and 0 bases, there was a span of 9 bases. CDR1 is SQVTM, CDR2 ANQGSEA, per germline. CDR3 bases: TGCAGCGTTAAGGGGTCTAGCACAGATACGCAGTATTTT. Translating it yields CSVKGSSTDTQYF.

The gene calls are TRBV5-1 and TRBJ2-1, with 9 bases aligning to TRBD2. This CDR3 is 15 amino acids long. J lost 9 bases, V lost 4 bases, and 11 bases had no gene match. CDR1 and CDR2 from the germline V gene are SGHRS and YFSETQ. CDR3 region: CASSPGTSQSREQFF. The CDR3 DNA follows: TGCGCCAGCAGCCCCGGGACTAGCCAGTCCCGTGAGCAGTTCTTC.

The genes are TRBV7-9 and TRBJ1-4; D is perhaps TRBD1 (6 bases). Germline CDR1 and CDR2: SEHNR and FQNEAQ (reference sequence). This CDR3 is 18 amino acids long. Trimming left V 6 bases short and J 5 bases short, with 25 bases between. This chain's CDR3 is CASRGTGTTGSSNEKLFF. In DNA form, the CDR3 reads TGTGCCAGCAGAGGAACCGGGACAACCGGCTCCTCCAATGAAAAACTGTTTTTT.

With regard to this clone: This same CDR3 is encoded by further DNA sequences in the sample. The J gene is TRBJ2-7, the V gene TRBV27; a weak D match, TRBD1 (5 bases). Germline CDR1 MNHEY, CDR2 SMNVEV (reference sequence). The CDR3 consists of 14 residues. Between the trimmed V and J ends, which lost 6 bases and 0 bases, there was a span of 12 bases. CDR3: CASRPGQGSYEQYF. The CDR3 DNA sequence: TGTGCCAGCAGGCCCGGCCAGGGCTCCTACGAGCAGTACTTC.

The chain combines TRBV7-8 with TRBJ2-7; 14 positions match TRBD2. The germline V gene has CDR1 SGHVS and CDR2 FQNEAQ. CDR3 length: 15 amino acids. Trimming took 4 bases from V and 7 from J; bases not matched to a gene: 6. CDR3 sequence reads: CASSWGLAGAGEQYF. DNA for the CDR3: TGTGCCAGCAGCTGGGGACTAGCGGGGGCGGGGGAGCAGTACTTC.

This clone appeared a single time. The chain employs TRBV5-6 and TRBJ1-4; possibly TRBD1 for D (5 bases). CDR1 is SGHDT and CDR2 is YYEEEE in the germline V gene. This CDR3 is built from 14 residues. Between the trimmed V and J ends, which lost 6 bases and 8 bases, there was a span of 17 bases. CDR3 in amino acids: CASITGTGGEKLFF. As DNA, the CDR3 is TGTGCCAGCATCACCGGGACTGGGGGGGAAAAACTGTTTTTT.

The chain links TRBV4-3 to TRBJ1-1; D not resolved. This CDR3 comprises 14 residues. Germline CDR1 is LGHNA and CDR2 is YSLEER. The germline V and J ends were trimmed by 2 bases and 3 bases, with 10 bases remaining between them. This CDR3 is CASSQTSRHTEAFF. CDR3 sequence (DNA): TGCGCCAGCAGCCAAACATCCAGGCACACTGAAGCTTTCTTT.

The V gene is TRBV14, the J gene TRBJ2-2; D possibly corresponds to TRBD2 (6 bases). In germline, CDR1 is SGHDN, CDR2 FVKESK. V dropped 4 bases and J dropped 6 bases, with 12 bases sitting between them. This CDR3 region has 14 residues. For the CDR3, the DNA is TGTGCCAGCAGCCCCGGGGGTTTCGCCGGGGAGCTGTTTTTT. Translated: CASSPGGFAGELFF.

The CDR3 region is CSAPRPHYEQYF. For the CDR3, the DNA is TGCAGCGCCCCGAGGCCTCATTACGAGCAGTACTTC. V is TRBV29-1 and J is TRBJ2-7; D not certain. Germline V CDR1 and CDR2: SQVTM, ANQGSEA. This CDR3 has 12 amino acids. V lost 7 bases and J lost 4, with 14 bases in between.

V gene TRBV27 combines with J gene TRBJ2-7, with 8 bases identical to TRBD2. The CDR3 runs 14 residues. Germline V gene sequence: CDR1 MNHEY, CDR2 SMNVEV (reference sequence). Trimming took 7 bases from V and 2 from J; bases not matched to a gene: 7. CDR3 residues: CASTLRGGPYEQYF. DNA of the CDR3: TGTGCCAGCACCCTCCGGGGGGGACCCTACGAGCAGTACTTC.

CDR3 protein: CASRSAGTSGGYGRRVEYF. The DNA of the CDR3 is TGTGCCAGCAGGTCCGCCGGGACTAGCGGGGGGTACGGTCGGAGGGTCGAGTACTTC. This chain joins TRBV28 and TRBJ2-7, with 15 bases that match TRBD2. Germline lookup yields CDR1 MDHEN and CDR2 SYDVKM. The CDR3 covers 19 residues. J was trimmed by 11 bases and V by 6 bases; bases with no gene match: 23.

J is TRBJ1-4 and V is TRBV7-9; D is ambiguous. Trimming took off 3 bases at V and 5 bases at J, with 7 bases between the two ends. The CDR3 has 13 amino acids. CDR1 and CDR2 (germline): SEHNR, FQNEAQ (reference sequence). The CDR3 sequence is CASSLDLNEKLFF. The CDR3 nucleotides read TGTGCCAGCAGCTTGGACTTGAATGAAAAACTGTTTTTT.

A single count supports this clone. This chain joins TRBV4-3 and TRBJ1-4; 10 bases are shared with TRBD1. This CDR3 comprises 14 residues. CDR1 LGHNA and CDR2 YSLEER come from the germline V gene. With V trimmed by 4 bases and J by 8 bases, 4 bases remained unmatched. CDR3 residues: CASSRTGGKEKLFF. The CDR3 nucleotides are TGCGCCAGCAGCCGGACAGGGGGAAAAGAAAAACTGTTTTTT.

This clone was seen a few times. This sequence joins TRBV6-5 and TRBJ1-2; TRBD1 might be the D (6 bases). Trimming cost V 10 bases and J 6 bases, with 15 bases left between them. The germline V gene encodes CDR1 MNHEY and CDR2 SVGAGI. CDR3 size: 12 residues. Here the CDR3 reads CATEGQPHGYTF. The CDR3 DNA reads TGTGCCACCGAGGGACAACCGCATGGCTACACCTTC.

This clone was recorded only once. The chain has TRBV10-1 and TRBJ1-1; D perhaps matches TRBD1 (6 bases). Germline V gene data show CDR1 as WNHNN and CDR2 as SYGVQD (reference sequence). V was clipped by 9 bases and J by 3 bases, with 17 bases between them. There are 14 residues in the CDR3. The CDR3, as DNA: TGCGCCAGATTACCTCCAGGGGCGGACACTGAAGCTTTCTTT. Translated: CARLPPGADTEAFF.

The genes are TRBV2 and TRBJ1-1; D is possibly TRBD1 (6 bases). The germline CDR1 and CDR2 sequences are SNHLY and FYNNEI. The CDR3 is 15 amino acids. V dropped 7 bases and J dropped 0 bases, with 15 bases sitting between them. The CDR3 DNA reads TGTGCCAGCAACCCGGGACACCTCATGAACACTGAAGCTTTCTTT. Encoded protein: CASNPGHLMNTEAFF.

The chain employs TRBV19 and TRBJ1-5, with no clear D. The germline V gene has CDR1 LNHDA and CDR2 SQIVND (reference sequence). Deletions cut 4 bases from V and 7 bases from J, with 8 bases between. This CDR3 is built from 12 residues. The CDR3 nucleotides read TGTGCCAGTAGTAATTATCGGCAGCCCCAGCATTTT. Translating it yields CASSNYRQPQHF.

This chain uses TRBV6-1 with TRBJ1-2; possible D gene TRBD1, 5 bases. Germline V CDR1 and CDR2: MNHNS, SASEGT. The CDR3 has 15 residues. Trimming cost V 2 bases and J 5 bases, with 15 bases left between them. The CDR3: CASSESGSSGYGYTF. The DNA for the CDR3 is TGTGCCAGCAGTGAATCAGGGTCCAGCGGGTATGGCTACACCTTC.

The CDR3 nucleotides read TGCAGCGTTGGACTGGTGTTGGAGGATAACACTGAAGCTTTCTTT. This encodes CSVGLVLEDNTEAFF. The chain links TRBV29-1 to TRBJ1-1; D unclear. There are 15 residues in the CDR3. Trimming shortened V by 4 bases and J by 2 bases, and 17 bases separated the two germline ends. Looked up from germline, CDR1 is SQVTM and CDR2 is ANQGSEA.

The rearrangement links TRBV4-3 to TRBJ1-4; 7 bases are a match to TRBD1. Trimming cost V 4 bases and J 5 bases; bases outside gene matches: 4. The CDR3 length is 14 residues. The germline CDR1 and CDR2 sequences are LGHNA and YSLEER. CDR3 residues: CASSLLDRNEKLFF. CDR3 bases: TGCGCCAGCAGCCTGTTGGACAGGAATGAAAAACTGTTTTTT.